The subject of this entry is one T cell receptor (beta chain). Its antigen remains unidentified. Base qualities are not at hand, and no much larger clone is one base apart. TCRB CDR3 regions were amplified from roughly 1.8 ug genomic DNA, or all available DNA if less, using the immunoSEQ assay. Multiplex PCR used 60 forward primers for TCR V beta segments and 13 reverse primers for J beta segments. Synthetic control templates were spiked into each sample at limiting dilution to estimate reads per starting template. The Illumina HiSeq System generated 87 bp sequencing reads. For the original study's pipeline: PCR and sequencing errors were removed by merging closely related sequences with a nearest neighbor algorithm. TCR overlap was measured as the percentage of unique tumor TCR beta sequences that were also present in the peripheral blood of the same patient. Drawn from immuneACCESS, this table holds only the in-frame rearrangements with V and J called that TCRdb kept. Clones are partly lost; checked studies trace under half to an unresolved V gene and leave the rest unexplained. The DNA gave D and trimming, while V, J and clone size come from that table. The sample table records about 92,000 clones; over 75% of these occur just once. Together, the top ten hold about 15% of the sample.

These data originate in a study of glioma-infiltrating T cells after dendritic cell vaccination (dated by TCRdb to about 2016). Background on the whole study: The cohort comprised about 15 glioblastoma patients from Phase I and II dendritic cell vaccination trials, 9 newly diagnosed and 6 with recurrent disease. In glioblastoma patients vaccinated with dendritic cells, deep sequencing of TCR beta CDR3 regions served to measure tumor-infiltrating lymphocyte content and to compare repertoires between tumor and blood. Between 2003 and 2012, the patients were given dendritic cell vaccination pulsed with autologous tumor lysate. Survival after dendritic cell vaccination was correlated with TCR sequencing metrics, such as TIL content and the overlap between tumor and blood repertoires. The vaccine was prepared from monocyte-derived dendritic cells that were cultured for approximately seven days with IL-4 and GM-CSF and then pulsed overnight with autologous tumor lysate. Each patient got three intradermal injections of the dendritic cell vaccine, spaced at biweekly intervals, in the arm below the axilla.

V lost 2 bases and J lost 4 bases, and the count of bases not matched to a germline gene is 1. CDR1 and CDR2 are read off the germline V gene (reference sequence) as SEHNR and FQNEAQ. The CDR3 measures 15 amino acids from cysteine to phenylalanine. CDR3 DNA only is kept here, 45 bases in frame from base 1. Patients were selected on the basis of adequate residual fresh-frozen tumor tissue and more than two years of available survival data. An isocitrate dehydrogenase mutation was not carried by any of the glioblastoma patients, although molecular status was otherwise variable. PBMC were collected before vaccination, two weeks after the third vaccination, and at tumor progression if tumor progression occurred. Genomic DNA was extracted with the Qiagen DNeasy Blood extraction Kit. Broad study findings and their caveats: The cohort was small and heterogeneous, with few patients having full blood and tumor sets and even fewer initial-recurrent tumor pairs. No direct relationship between TCR clonality and survival was found, suggesting that a diverse polyclonal response may matter. After dendritic cell vaccination, a higher estimated pretreatment TIL content predicted longer time to progression and longer overall survival. The response model built on TCR overlap across three groups was characterized as speculative, with prospective validation still needed.

The sequence was collected from a human donor with glioblastoma. The V and J segments used are TRBV7-9 and TRBJ2-1; 11 bases in between match TRBD2. This specimen consisted of blood, obtained before dendritic cell vaccination. At the DNA level, the sequence is TGTGCCAGCAGCTTAATAGCGGGGGGGTACAATGAGCAGTTCTTC. Its product reads: CASSLIAGGYNEQFF.